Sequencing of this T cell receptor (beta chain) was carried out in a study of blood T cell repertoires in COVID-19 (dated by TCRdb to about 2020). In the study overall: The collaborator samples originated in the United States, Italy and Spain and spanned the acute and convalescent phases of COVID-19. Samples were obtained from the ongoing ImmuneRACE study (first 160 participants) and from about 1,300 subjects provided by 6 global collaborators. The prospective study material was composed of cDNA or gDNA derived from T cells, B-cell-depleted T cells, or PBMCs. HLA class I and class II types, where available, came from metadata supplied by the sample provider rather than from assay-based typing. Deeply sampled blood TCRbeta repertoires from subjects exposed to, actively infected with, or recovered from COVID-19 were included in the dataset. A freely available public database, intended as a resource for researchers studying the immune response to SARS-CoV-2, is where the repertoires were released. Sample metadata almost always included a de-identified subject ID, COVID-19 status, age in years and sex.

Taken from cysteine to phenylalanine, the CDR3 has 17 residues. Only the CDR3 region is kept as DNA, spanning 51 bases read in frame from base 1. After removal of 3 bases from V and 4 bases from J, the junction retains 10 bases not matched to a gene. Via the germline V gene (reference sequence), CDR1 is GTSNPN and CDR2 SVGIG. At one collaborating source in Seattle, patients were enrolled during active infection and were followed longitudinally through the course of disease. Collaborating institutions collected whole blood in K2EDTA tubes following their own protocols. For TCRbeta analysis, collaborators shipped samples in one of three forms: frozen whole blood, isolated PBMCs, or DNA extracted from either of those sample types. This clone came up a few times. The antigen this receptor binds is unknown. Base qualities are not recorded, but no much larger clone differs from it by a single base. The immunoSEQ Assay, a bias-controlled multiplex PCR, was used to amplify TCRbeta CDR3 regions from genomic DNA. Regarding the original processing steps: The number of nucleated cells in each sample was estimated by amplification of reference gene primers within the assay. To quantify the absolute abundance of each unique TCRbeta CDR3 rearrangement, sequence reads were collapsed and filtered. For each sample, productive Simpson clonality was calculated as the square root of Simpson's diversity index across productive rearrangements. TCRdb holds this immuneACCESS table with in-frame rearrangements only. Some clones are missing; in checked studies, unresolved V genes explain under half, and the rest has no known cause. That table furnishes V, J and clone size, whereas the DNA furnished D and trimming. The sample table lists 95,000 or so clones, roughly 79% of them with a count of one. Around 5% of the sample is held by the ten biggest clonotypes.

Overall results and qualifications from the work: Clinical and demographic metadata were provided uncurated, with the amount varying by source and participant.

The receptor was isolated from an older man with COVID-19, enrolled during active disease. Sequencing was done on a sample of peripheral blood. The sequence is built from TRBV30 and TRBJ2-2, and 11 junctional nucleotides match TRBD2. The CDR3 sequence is CAWRKASGGTFTGELFF. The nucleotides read TGTGCCTGGAGGAAGGCTAGCGGGGGGACTTTCACCGGGGAGCTGTTTTTT.